This T cell receptor (beta chain) stems from a study of blood T cell repertoires in COVID-19 (TCRdb year 2020). As for the study more broadly: Samples from collaborators originated in the United States, Italy and Spain and spanned both the acute and convalescent phases of COVID-19. Where available, HLA class I and class II types were obtained from metadata supplied by the sample provider rather than from assay-based typing. Deeply sampled blood TCRbeta repertoires from subjects exposed to, actively infected with, or recovered from COVID-19 were included in the dataset. A de-identified subject ID, COVID-19 status, age in years and sex were almost always included in the sample metadata. A freely available public database, intended as a resource for researchers studying the immune response to SARS-CoV-2, is where the repertoires were released. The material from the prospective study consisted of cDNA or gDNA derived from T cells, B-cell-depleted T cells, or PBMCs. The samples were drawn from two sources: the first 160 participants of the ongoing ImmuneRACE study, and approximately 1,300 subjects contributed by 6 global collaborators.

TCRbeta CDR3 regions were amplified from genomic DNA using the immunoSEQ Assay, a bias-controlled multiplex PCR. On the study's bioinformatics: Nucleated cell counts per sample were estimated from amplification of reference gene primers within the assay. To quantify the absolute abundance of each unique TCRbeta CDR3 rearrangement, sequence reads were collapsed and filtered. Productive Simpson clonality was computed per sample as the square root of Simpson's diversity index over productive rearrangements. TCRdb re-hosts the immuneACCESS table, in-frame sequences only. Its copies lack some clones; in the studies checked, an unresolved V gene accounts for under half of them, and the cause for the rest is not known. Clonal size and the V and J genes are those of that table, whereas D and trimming came from the DNA. Counted in this sample were 150,000 to 200,000 clones; approximately 95% of them appeared once. The ten largest clonotypes hold less than 2% of the sample.

From the cysteine through the phenylalanine, the CDR3 covers 17 amino acids. Only CDR3 DNA remains: 51 bases, in frame from the first base. CDR1 and CDR2, per the germline V gene, are LGHNT and FRNRAP. V drops 6 bases and J drops 6 bases, leaving 26 bases in between. Worth noting for this clone: Its cognate antigen has yet to be identified. Base qualities were left out, and no much larger clone turns up one base away.

At one collaborating source in Seattle, patients were enrolled during active infection and were followed longitudinally through the course of disease. Each collaborating institution followed its own protocols to collect whole blood in K2EDTA tubes. For TCRbeta analysis, collaborator samples were shipped as frozen whole blood, as isolated PBMCs, or as DNA extracted from either sample type. General conclusions and limits of the study: The amount of clinical and demographic metadata varied by source and participant and was provided uncurated.

The sequenced sample consisted of peripheral blood. This chain joins TRBV12-5 to TRBJ1-2, with the D gene too uncertain to name. The sequence was collected from a woman aged 60 to 75 with COVID-19, enrolled during active disease. The CDR3 region reads CASGGGPSRIPVDGYTF. The nucleotide sequence is given as TGTGCTAGTGGGGGTGGGCCCTCACGGATTCCGGTGGATGGCTACACCTTC.